This T cell receptor (beta chain) stems from a study of blood T cell repertoires in COVID-19. The CDR3 is 15 amino acids. From germline, CDR1 is SEHNR and CDR2 FQNEAQ (reference sequence). Losses at the gene ends were 5 bases for V and 8 bases for J; bases not matched to a gene: 7. Data came from immunoSEQ multiplex PCR; TCRdb stores just in-frame clones and leaves some out. The table includes roughly 50,000 clones, more than 70% detected once. This receptor was identified in a man aged 55 to 70 with acute or convalescent COVID-19. Source material: peripheral blood. This sequence joins TRBV7-9 and TRBJ1-4, with TRBD1 identical over 11 bases. The CDR3 region has the DNA TGTGCCAGCAGCGTTGACTGGGACAGGGGGGAAAAACTGTTTTTT. Its protein is CASSVDWDRGEKLFF.